This T cell receptor (beta chain) stems from a study of shared clonotypes between healthy human individuals. In the study overall: Three CD4 naive, three CD4 memory, two CD8 naive and one CD8 memory plate were used per donor.

From germline, CDR1 is MNHEY and CDR2 SVGAGI. The V end was cut by 0 bases, the J end by 2 bases, with 7 bases between. CDR3 length: 14 amino acids. About this clone: In the same sample, other DNA sequences code for this CDR3.

Repertoires were generated with immunoSEQ multiplex PCR, while TCRdb's copy carries only in-frame clones and drops some. The sample includes 2 million to 2.5 million clones, 95% of them seen just once. The sequencing sample was made of naive CD4+ T cells sorted from blood. The subset denotes: CD45RA+ positively selected. The TCR sequence derives from a man between 18 and 35 years old in good health. The chain uses TRBV6-5 and TRBJ1-2, with a weak D call TRBD1 (6 bases). CDR3 bases: TGTGCCAGCAGTTACTCCGGGGGCAACTATGGCTACACCTTC. Residues: CASSYSGGNYGYTF.